This record concerns one T cell receptor (beta chain) sequence. Its target is not known. The PCR was carried out with 60 Vbeta primers and 13 Jbeta primers. TCRdb's table, derived via immunoSEQ multiplex PCR, lists solely in-frame clones and lacks some. The repertoire holds some 150,000 clones, with less than 80% as singletons. This specimen comes from a study of cytomegalovirus exposure and HLA in healthy donors. Study results and limitations: In a later analysis, DRB1 alleles had the most associated TCRs; HLA-C alleles the fewest.

Sequencing was done on a sample of PBMCs. The receptor was derived from a man under 40 in good health and CMV-seronegative.

This chain's CDR3 is CASSLAGQSTDTQYF. The CDR3 coding sequence is TGTGCCAGCAGCTTAGCGGGACAGAGCACAGATACGCAGTATTTT. The chain uses TRBV7-9 and TRBJ2-3; 7 bases line up with TRBD1. CDR3 length: 15 amino acids. The ends lost 0 bases at V and 0 bases at J; junction bases unmatched: 0. Germline V lookup: CDR1 SEHNR, CDR2 FQNEAQ (reference sequence).